The 5 T cell receptor beta chains given below trace back to one sample, sequenced in a study of graft-versus-host responses after intestinal transplantation (dated by TCRdb to the early 2020s). The time point label, as the study defines it: cells obtained before transplantation from donor or recipient. Libraries were made using the immunoSEQ multiplex PCR assay. The table comes from immuneACCESS by way of TCRdb, which keeps in-frame sequences with V and J called. Part of the clones is missing from these tables; in studies checked, under half for an unresolved V gene and the rest for unknown reasons. Here the sample has over 80,000 clones; about 90% occur a single time. The top ten clones comprise roughly 0.43% of the sample. No antigens are known for them. The starting material was unstimulated CD8+ T cells sorted from spleen or lymph node cells, obtained before transplant. The source is a human donor who was the organ donor for an intestinal transplant.

As for this clone: Other nucleotide sequences from this sample produce the same CDR3. The rearrangement joins TRBV5-1 to TRBJ2-7, with 9 bases lining up with TRBD1. The junction had 0 bases not matched to a gene; V was cut back by 0 bases and J by 2 bases. The V gene's germline CDR1 is SGHRS and CDR2 YFSETQ. This CDR3 has 14 residues. CDR3 sequence reads: CASSLGQGAYEQYF. The CDR3 DNA reads TGCGCCAGCAGCTTGGGACAGGGGGCCTACGAGCAGTACTTC.

The CDR3 protein is CASSQGRQGVQGYTF. The CDR3 nucleotides read TGCGCCAGCAGCCAAGGGAGACAGGGGGTACAGGGCTACACCTTC. The chain recombines TRBV4-3 with TRBJ1-2; 9 nucleotides match TRBD1. The CDR3 runs to 15 residues. With 1 base clipped from V and 8 bases from J, the junction kept 8 bases outside the gene matches. Germline-derived CDR1 and CDR2 are LGHNA and YSLEER.

A single count supports this clone. Other nucleotide sequences from this sample produce the same CDR3. The chain employs TRBV13 and TRBJ2-7; the match to TRBD1 covers 12 bases. Germline-derived CDR1 and CDR2 are PRHDT and FYEKMQ (reference sequence). After removal of 4 bases from V and 7 bases from J, the junction contained 8 bases not matched to a gene. This CDR3 has 15 amino acids. The CDR3 DNA sequence: TGTGCCAGCAGCTCCCCCGGGACAGGGGGCTGTGAGCAGTACTTC. This codes for CASSSPGTGGCEQYF.

The chain has TRBV13 and TRBJ1-2, with D possibly matching TRBD1 (5 bases). Germline CDR1 is PRHDT and CDR2 is FYEKMQ (reference sequence). The CDR3 covers 13 residues. V gave up 1 base and J gave up 7 bases, with 10 bases separating them. This CDR3 reads CASSLEQAGGYTF. CDR3 coding DNA: TGTGCCAGCAGCTTAGAACAGGCAGGTGGCTACACCTTC.

The genes are TRBV4-3 and TRBJ2-2; D might be TRBD2 (5 bases). In germline, CDR1 is LGHNA, CDR2 YSLEER. CDR3 length equals 14 residues. V shed 3 bases and J shed 4 bases, with 9 bases lying between them. CDR3: CASSHRESTGELFF. CDR3 nucleotides: TGCGCCAGCAGCCATCGGGAATCCACCGGGGAGCTGTTTTTT.